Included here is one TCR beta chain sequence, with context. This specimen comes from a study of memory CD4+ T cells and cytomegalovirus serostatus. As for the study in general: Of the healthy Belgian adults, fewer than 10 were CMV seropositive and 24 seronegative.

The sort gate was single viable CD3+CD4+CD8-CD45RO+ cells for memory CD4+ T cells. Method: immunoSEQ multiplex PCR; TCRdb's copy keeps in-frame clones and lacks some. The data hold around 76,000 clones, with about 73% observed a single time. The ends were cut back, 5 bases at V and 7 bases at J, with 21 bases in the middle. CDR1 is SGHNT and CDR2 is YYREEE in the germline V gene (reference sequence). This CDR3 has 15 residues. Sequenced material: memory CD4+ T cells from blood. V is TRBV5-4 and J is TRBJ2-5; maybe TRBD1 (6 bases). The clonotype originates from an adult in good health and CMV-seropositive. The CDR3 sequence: CASSPGEIRSGTQYF. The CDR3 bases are TGTGCCAGCAGTCCAGGGGAGATTAGGAGTGGGACCCAGTACTTC.